Listed below are T cell receptor beta chains from one sample, sequenced in a study of CXCR3-negative and CXCR3-positive naive CD8 T cells. TCRdb reprocessed the 5' RACE reads, with one entry per CDR3 protein and no DNA. In all, the sample yields about 66,000 distinct CDR3 sequences. Sequences were obtained from naive CXCR3- CD8+ T cells from blood. The receptor set was obtained from a human donor in good health. Some clones in this sample may be carry-over from other donors' samples. Both conserved end residues are part of each CDR3. Fields, in order: V gene, J gene, CDR3 protein.

TRBV20-1	TRBJ2-4	CSTHLKAKNIQYF
TRBV6-5	TRBJ2-7	CASSFGQGRGSYEQYF
TRBV16	TRBJ2-3	CASSLNLQGSDTDTQYF
TRBV12-3/TRBV12-4	TRBJ2-1	CASSLAGRYNEQFF
TRBV27	TRBJ1-1	CASSLFHLTGASDTEAFF
TRBV27	TRBJ1-4	CASSLGFEFINEKLFF
TRBV19	TRBJ2-1	CASSILGDAYNEQFF
TRBV29-1	TRBJ2-5	CSVESRFQETQYF
TRBV20-1	TRBJ1-3	CSAGSNSGNTIYF
TRBV10-3	TRBJ2-7	CAISGLASEQYF
TRBV6-5	TRBJ2-7	CASSYPGTDHYEQYF
TRBV5-1	TRBJ2-3	CASALADLTDTQYF
TRBV28	TRBJ2-7	CASSSSGQYSEQYF
TRBV12-3/TRBV12-4	TRBJ1-2	CASSLGTVAGYTF
TRBV7-9	TRBJ2-7	CASSPQGQTGYEQYF
TRBV27	TRBJ2-5	CASSLSMGWAETQYF
TRBV11-3	TRBJ2-3	CASSLVEEADTQYF
TRBV6-5	TRBJ1-2	CASSYSWGRGQQDYGYTF
TRBV4-3	TRBJ1-1	CASSQDGQGGLENTEAFF
TRBV7-2	TRBJ2-7	CASSLGRDRAYEQYF
TRBV2	TRBJ2-3	CASASGGVGDTQYF
TRBV12-3/TRBV12-4	TRBJ2-7	CASSPGTTGSPDYEQYF
TRBV7-6	TRBJ1-1	CASSLTGTEAFF
TRBV27	TRBJ1-3	CASASSGNTIYF
TRBV7-8	TRBJ2-3	CASSLAPGARTTDTQYF
TRBV27	TRBJ2-1	CASSPDGGGNEQFF
TRBV27	TRBJ1-1	CASSDRFTEAFF
TRBV11-2	TRBJ1-1	CASSDRGMNTEAFF